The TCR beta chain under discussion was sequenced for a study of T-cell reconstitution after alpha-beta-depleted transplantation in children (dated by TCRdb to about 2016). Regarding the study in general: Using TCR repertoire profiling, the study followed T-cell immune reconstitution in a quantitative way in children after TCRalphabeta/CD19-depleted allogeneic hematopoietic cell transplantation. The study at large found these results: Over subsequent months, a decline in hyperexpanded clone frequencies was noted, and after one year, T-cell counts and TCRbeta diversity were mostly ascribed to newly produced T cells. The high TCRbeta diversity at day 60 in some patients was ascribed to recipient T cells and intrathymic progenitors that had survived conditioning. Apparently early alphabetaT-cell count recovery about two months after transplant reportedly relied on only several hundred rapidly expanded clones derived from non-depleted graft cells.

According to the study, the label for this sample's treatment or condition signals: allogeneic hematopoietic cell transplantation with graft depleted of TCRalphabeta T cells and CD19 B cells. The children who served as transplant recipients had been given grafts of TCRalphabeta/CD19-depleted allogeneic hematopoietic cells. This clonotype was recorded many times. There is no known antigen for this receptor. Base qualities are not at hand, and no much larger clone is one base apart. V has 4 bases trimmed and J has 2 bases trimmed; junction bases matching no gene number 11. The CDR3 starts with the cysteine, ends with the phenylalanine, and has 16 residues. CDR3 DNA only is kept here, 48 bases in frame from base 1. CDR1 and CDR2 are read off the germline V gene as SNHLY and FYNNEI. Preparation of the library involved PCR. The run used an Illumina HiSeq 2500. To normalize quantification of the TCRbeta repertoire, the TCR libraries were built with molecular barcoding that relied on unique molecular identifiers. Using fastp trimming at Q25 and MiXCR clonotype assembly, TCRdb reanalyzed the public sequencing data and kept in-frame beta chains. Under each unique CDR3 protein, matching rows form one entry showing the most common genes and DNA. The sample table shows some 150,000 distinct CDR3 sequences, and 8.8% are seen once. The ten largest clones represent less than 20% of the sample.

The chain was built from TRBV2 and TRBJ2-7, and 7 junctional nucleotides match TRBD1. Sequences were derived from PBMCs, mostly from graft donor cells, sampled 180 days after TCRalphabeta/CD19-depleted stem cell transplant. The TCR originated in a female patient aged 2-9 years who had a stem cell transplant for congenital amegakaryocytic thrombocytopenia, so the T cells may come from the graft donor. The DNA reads TGTGCCAGCAGTGCAACCCTCCTTACAGGGGCCTACGAGCAGTACTTC. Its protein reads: CASSATLLTGAYEQYF. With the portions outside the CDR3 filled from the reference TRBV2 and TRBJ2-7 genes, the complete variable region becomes EPEVTQTPSHQVTQMGQEVILRCVPISNHLYFYWYRQILGQKVEFLVSFYNNEISEKSEIFDDQFSVERPDGSNFTLKIRSTKLEDSAMYFCASSATLLTGAYEQYFGPGTRLTVT.